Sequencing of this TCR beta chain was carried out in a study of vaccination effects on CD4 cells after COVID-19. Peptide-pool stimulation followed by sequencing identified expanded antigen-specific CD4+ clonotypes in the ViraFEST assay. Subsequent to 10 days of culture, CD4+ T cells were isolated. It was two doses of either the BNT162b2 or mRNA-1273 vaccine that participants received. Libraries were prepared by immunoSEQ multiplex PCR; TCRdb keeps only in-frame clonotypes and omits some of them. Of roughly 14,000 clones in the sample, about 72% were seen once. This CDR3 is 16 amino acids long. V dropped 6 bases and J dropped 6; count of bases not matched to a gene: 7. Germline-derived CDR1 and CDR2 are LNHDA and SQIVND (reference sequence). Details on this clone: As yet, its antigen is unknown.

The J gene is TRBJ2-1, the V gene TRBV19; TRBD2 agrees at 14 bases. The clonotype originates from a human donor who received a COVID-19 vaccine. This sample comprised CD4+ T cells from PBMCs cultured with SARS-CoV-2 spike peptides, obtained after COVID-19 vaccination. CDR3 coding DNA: TGTGCCAGTAGCCGACTAGCGGGGGGGCTGGTCAATGAGCAGTTCTTC. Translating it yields CASSRLAGGLVNEQFF.